This T cell receptor (beta chain) was captured in a study of OX40 agonist ivuxolimab in advanced cancers. Study background: All patients had ivuxolimab intravenously every 2 weeks at 0.01 to 10 mg/kg. Under the entry rules, prior anti-PD-1, anti-PD-L1 or anti-CTLA-4 therapy was allowed, and approximately 40% had some. Cancers in dose escalation were hepatocellular, melanoma, renal cell and head and neck. Study-level results: Both blood CD4+ and CD8+ T cells showed clonal growth by week 6 at 0.1 to 3.0 mg/kg.

This clone was counted between two and nine times. Its antigen is not known. Profiling relied on immunoSEQ multiplex PCR, and the TCRdb table lists in-frame clones only, not all of them. The sample records roughly 80,000 clones, more than 85% being singletons. Trimming took 5 bases from V and 7 from J, leaving 18 bases between them. Germline CDR1 is SGHAT and CDR2 is FQNNGV. The length of the CDR3 is 15 residues. Sample: CD4+ or CD8+ T cells sorted from blood, taken in a trial of the OX40 agonist ivuxolimab. This TCR was sampled from an adult with an advanced solid tumor such as melanoma, head and neck, liver or kidney cancer. The rearrangement links TRBV11-2 to TRBJ2-1, with D unclear. The CDR3 DNA reads TGTGCCAGCAGCCTTGGCCAGCGCCGTACAAATGAGCAGTTCTTC. Protein product: CASSLGQRRTNEQFF.